This T cell receptor (beta chain) was sequenced for a study of Ad26.COV2.S vaccination and SARS-CoV-2 variants. Treatment indicated: 15 to 20 received Ad26.COV2.S at low or high dose, single or two shots; about 5 received placebo; per-sample allocation not given. Following the first vaccine or placebo injection, samples were taken on day 63. Some clones are missing from TCRdb's copy, which holds only in-frame ones; the method was immunoSEQ multiplex PCR. The sample holds around 300,000 clones, about 89% seen once. This clone has just one count. From germline, CDR1 is SGHVS and CDR2 FQNEAQ. J was trimmed by 4 bases and V by 2 bases; bases with no gene match: 0. The CDR3 spans 13 residues.

The clonotype comes from a person aged 18-65 years who received the Ad26.COV2.S COVID-19 vaccine or a placebo. The V gene is TRBV7-8, the J gene TRBJ2-3, with 7 bases aligning to TRBD2. The sequencing here drew on peripheral blood, taken in a trial of Ad26.COV2.S vaccine versus placebo. The CDR3 DNA sequence: TGTGCCAGCAGCTTACGGGGGGCAGATACGCAGTATTTT. It yields the protein CASSLRGADTQYF.